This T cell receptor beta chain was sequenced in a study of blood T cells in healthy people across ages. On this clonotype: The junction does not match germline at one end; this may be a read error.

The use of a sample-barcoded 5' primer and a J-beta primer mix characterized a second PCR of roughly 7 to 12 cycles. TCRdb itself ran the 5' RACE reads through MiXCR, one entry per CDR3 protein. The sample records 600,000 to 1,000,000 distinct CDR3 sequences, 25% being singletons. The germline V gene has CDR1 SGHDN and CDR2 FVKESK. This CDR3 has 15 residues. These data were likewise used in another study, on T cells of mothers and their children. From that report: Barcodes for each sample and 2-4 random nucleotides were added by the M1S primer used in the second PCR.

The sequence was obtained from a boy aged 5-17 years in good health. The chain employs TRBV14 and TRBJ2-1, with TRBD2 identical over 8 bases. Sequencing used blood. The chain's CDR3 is CACSQGAGAYNEQFF. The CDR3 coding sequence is TGTGCCTGCAGCCAAGGAGCGGGAGCGTACAATGAGCAGTTCTTC. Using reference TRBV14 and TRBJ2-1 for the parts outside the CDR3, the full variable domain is EAGVTQFPSHSVIEKGQTVTLRCDPISGHDNLYWYRRVMGKEIKFLLHFVKESKQDESGMPNNRFLAERTGGTYSTLKVQPAELEDSGVYFCACSQGAGAYNEQFFGPGTRLTVL.